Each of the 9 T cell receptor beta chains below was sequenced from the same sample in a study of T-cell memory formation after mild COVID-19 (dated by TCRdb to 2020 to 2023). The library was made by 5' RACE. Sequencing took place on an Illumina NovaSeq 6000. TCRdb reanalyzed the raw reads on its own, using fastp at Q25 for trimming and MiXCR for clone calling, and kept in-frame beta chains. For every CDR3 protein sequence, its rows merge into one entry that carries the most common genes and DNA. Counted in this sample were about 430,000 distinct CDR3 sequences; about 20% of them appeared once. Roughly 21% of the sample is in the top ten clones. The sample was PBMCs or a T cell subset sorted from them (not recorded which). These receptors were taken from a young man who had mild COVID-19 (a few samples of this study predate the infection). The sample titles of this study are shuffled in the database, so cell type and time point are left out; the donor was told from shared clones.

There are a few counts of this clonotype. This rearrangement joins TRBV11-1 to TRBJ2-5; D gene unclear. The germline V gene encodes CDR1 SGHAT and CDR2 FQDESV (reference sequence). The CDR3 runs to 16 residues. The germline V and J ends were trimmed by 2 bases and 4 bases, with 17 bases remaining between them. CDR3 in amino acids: CASSLSVAWSLETQYF. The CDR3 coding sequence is TGTGCCAGCAGCTTATCCGTCGCATGGTCTCTAGAGACCCAGTACTTC.

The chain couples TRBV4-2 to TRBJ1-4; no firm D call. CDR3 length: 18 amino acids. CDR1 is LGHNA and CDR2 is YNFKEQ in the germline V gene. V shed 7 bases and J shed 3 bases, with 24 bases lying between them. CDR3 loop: CASTPGPNPIIPNEKLFF. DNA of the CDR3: TGTGCCAGCACCCCCGGACCAAATCCAATAATACCTAATGAAAAACTGTTTTTT.

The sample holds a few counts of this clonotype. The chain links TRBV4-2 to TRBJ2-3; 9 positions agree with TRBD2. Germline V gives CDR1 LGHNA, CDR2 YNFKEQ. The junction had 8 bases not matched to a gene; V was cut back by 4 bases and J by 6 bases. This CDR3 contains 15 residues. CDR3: CASSPLAGRPDTQYF. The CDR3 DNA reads TGTGCCAGCAGCCCCCTAGCGGGGCGTCCTGATACGCAGTATTTT.

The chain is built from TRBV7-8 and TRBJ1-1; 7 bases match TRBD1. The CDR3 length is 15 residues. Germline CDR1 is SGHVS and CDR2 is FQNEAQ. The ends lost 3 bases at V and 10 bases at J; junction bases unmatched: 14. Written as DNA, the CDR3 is TGTGCCAGCAGCTTTCCGGCAGGGGGATTGGGGCGAGCTTTCTTT. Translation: CASSFPAGGLGRAFF.

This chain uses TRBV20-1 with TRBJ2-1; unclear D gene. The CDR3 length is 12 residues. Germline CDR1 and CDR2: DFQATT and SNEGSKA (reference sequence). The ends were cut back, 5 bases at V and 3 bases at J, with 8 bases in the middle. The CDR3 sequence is CSARRVYNEQFF. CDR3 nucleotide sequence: TGCAGTGCTCGCCGGGTCTACAATGAGCAGTTCTTC.

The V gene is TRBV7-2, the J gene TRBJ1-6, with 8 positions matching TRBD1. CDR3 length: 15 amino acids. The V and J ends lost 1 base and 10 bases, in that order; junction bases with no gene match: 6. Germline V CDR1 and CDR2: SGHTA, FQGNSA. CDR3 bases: TGTGCCAGCAGCTTAGTAGTACAGGGGGGGTCACCCCTCCACTTT. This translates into CASSLVVQGGSPLHF. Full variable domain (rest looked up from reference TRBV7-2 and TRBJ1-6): GAGVSQSPSNKVTEKGKDVELRCDPISGHTALYWYRQSLGQGLEFLIYFQGNSAPDKSGLPSDRFSAERTGGSVSTLTIQRTQQEDSAVYLCASSLVVQGGSPLHFGNGTRLTVT.

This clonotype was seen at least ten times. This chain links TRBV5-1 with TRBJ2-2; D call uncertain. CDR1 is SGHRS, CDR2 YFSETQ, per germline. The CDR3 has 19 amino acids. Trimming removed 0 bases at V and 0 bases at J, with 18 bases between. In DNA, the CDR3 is TGCGCCAGCAGCTTGGCCGCTAGGGTAACCATCGCGAACACCGGGGAGCTGTTTTTT. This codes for CASSLAARVTIANTGELFF.

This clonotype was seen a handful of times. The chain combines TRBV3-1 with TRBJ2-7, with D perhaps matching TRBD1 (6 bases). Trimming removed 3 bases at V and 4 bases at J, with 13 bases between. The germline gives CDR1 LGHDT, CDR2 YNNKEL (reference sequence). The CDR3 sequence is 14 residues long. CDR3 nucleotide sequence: TGTGCCAGCAGCCACGGTCAGGGGTTGTACGAGCAGTACTTC. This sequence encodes CASSHGQGLYEQYF.

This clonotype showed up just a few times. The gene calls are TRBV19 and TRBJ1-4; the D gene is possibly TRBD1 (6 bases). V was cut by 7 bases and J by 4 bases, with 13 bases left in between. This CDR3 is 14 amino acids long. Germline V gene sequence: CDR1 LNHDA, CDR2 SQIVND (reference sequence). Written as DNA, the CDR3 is TGTGCCAGTATTCCGACAGGACGTAATGAAAAACTGTTTTTT. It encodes CASIPTGRNEKLFF.